This entry features one TCR beta chain sequence. This specimen belongs to a study of regulatory T cells in long-lasting Graves disease. Regarding time point: newly diagnosed GD, antithyroid drugs for less than 3 months. The TCR library used RNA extracted from PBMCs. HTBI primers from iRepertoire and Arm-PCR of CDR3 regions yielded the TCR beta libraries. MiXCR, run by TCRdb on the multiplex PCR reads, gives a single entry per CDR3 protein. Here the sample spans about 330,000 distinct CDR3 sequences, around 16% being singletons. The CDR3 is 16 residues long. Trimming took 2 bases from V and 0 from J; bases not matched to a gene: 4. CDR1 and CDR2 (germline): KGHSH, LQKENI. The same sample was also used in a study of T cells in Graves' hyperthyroidism and ophthalmopathy.

Sequenced here: peripheral blood mononuclear cells (PBMCs), sampled at new diagnosis, from a patient treated with antithyroid drugs. The origin of this receptor is a woman in her late teens or twenties with Graves disease. The chain joins TRBV18 to TRBJ1-3; 7 nucleotides match TRBD1. The CDR3 bases are TGTGCCAGCTCACCAAGACAGGGAAGCTCTGGAAACACCATATATTTT. Translation gives CASSPRQGSSGNTIYF.